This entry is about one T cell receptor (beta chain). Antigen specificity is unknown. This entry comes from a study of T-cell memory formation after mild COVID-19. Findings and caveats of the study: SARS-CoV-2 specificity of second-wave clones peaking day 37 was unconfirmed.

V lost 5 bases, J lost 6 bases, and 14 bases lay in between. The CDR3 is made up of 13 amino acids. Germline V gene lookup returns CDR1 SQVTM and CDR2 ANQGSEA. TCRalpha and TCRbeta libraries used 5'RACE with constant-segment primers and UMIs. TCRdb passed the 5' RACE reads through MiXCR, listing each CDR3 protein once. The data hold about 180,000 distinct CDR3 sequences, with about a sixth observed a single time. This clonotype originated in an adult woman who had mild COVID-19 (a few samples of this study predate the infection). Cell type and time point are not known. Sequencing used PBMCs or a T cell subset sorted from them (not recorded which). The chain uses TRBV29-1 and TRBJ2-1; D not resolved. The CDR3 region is CSVSNRLVNEQFF. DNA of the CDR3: TGCAGCGTTTCCAACCGACTTGTCAATGAGCAGTTCTTC.